The 24 T cell receptor beta chains given below trace back to one sample, sequenced in a study of blood T cell repertoires in COVID-19. Data came from immunoSEQ multiplex PCR; TCRdb stores just in-frame clones and leaves some out. The table lists tens of thousands of clones, 88% of them singletons. The sequencing sample was made of peripheral blood. These receptor sequences come from a human donor in a cohort sampled during active COVID-19.

In its sample, this clone was seen a few times. The genes are TRBV2 and TRBJ1-5; D perhaps matches TRBD1 (5 bases). V was trimmed by 6 bases and J by 1 base, leaving 7 bases between them. Germline V CDR1 and CDR2: SNHLY, FYNNEI. This CDR3 is 13 amino acids long. As DNA, the CDR3 is TGTGCCAGCAGACAGGAGAGCAATCAGCCCCAGCATTTT. This sequence encodes CASRQESNQPQHF.

Concerning this clone itself: Other nucleotide sequences in the sample specify the same CDR3. The gene calls are TRBV19 and TRBJ2-5; 11 bases fit TRBD1. Germline V gives CDR1 LNHDA, CDR2 SQIVND (reference sequence). J gave up 5 bases and V 4 bases, and 9 bases lay outside the gene matches. The CDR3 is 16 amino acids. The CDR3 spells CASSTLPGQGVETQYF. The DNA of the CDR3 is TGTGCCAGTAGTACGCTTCCGGGACAGGGGGTTGAGACCCAGTACTTC.

In this sample, this clone turned up a few times. V gene TRBV28 combines with J gene TRBJ2-7; D may be TRBD1 (5 bases). Looked up from germline, CDR1 is MDHEN and CDR2 is SYDVKM. V was shortened by 6 bases and J by 5 bases, with 20 bases between the two germline ends. This CDR3 spans 15 amino acids. The CDR3 coding sequence is TGTGCCAGCAGCTCGGTAGGGCAGGGTCGAGACGAGCAGTACTTC. Translating it yields CASSSVGQGRDEQYF.

This chain joins TRBV4-3 and TRBJ1-2; D call uncertain. The CDR3 totals 13 residues. V lost 0 bases and J 7 bases, leaving 9 bases between the germline ends. The germline V gene has CDR1 LGHNA and CDR2 YSLEER. The CDR3 DNA reads TGCGCCAGCAGCCAAGAGGCCAGTCGTGGCTACACCTTC. This codes for CASSQEASRGYTF.

The chain links TRBV7-2 to TRBJ1-2, with D possibly being TRBD1 (5 bases). The germline gives CDR1 SGHTA, CDR2 FQGNSA. The CDR3 runs to 14 residues. V was trimmed by 5 bases and J by 2 bases, leaving 12 bases between them. CDR3 in DNA: TGTGCCAGCAGCCCCGGACCAGGGAACTATGGCTACACCTTC. It yields the protein CASSPGPGNYGYTF. Combining the CDR3 with reference TRBV7-2 and TRBJ1-2 gives the whole variable domain GAGVSQSPSNKVTEKGKDVELRCDPISGHTALYWYRQSLGQGLEFLIYFQGNSAPDKSGLPSDRFSAERTGGSVSTLTIQRTQQEDSAVYLCASSPGPGNYGYTFGSGTRLTVV.

The chain has TRBV6-5 and TRBJ1-6, with D maybe TRBD1 (6 bases). CDR3 size: 13 residues. V was trimmed by 5 bases and J by 7 bases, leaving 9 bases between them. CDR1 and CDR2 from the germline V gene are MNHEY and SVGAGI. The CDR3 protein is CASSRTANSPLHF. The CDR3 coding sequence is TGTGCCAGCAGTAGGACAGCCAATTCACCCCTCCACTTT.

The chain carries TRBV4-2 and TRBJ1-1; perhaps TRBD1 as D (5 bases). CDR1 LGHNA and CDR2 YNFKEQ come from the germline V gene. The CDR3 runs to 16 residues. The V end was cut by 2 bases, the J end by 8 bases, with 21 bases between. CDR3 sequence: CASSQRNGGEVGEAFF. CDR3 bases: TGTGCCAGCAGCCAACGTAACGGGGGGGAGGTAGGGGAAGCTTTCTTT.

The chain recombines TRBV6-2 or TRBV6-3 with TRBJ1-5, with a tentative D call TRBD1 (5 bases). Germline V gene sequence: CDR1 MNHEY, CDR2 SVGEGT. This CDR3 spans 16 amino acids. The germline V and J ends were trimmed by 2 bases and 1 base, with 12 bases remaining between them. This CDR3 is CASSYGAGKSNQPQHF. In nucleotides, the CDR3 is TGTGCCAGCAGTTACGGGGCAGGGAAAAGCAATCAGCCCCAGCATTTT.

This clone was observed a handful of times. J is TRBJ1-5 and V is TRBV27, with 11 bases fitting TRBD1. With 7 bases clipped from V and 4 bases from J, the junction kept 9 bases outside the gene matches. Germline V gives CDR1 MNHEY, CDR2 SMNVEV (reference sequence). The CDR3 is 16 amino acids. CDR3: CASKLVRDRGNQPQHF. The CDR3, as DNA: TGTGCCAGCAAACTAGTCCGGGACAGGGGGAATCAGCCCCAGCATTTT.

The chain is built from TRBV5-1 and TRBJ2-2, with D perhaps TRBD2 (7 bases). This CDR3 contains 16 residues. With 7 bases removed from V and 6 bases from J, the gap between germline ends came to 22 bases. Germline V gene lookup returns CDR1 SGHRS and CDR2 YFSETQ. The CDR3 loop reads CASAEQGRTRSGELFF. DNA for the CDR3: TGCGCCAGCGCGGAACAGGGACGGACTAGATCCGGGGAGCTGTTTTTT.

The V call is TRBV11-1, the J call TRBJ2-7; TRBD2 matches 11 bases. The CDR3 is made up of 15 amino acids. Trimming cost V 4 bases and J 4 bases; bases outside gene matches: 6. The germline CDR1 and CDR2 sequences are SGHAT and FQDESV (reference sequence). This CDR3 reads CASSYTSGSRYEQYF. The CDR3 nucleotides are TGTGCCAGCAGCTATACTAGCGGGAGTAGGTACGAGCAGTACTTC. Based on the CDR3 plus reference TRBV11-1 and TRBJ2-7, the full variable domain is EAEVAQSPRYKITEKSQAVAFWCDPISGHATLYWYRQILGQGPELLVQFQDESVVDDSQLPKDRFSAERLKGVDSTLKIQPAELGDSAMYLCASSYTSGSRYEQYFGPGTRLTVT.

This clone has a handful of counts. V is TRBV30 and J is TRBJ1-5; D not certain. The CDR3 runs to 13 residues. Deletions cut 2 bases from V and 3 bases from J, with 8 bases between. Germline CDR1 reads GTSNPN; CDR2 reads SVGIG (reference sequence). The CDR3 loop reads CAWSPSYNQPQHF. The CDR3, as DNA: TGTGCCTGGAGTCCCAGTTACAATCAGCCCCAGCATTTT. Using reference TRBV30 and TRBJ1-5 for the parts outside the CDR3, the full variable domain is SQTIHQWPATLVQPVGSPLSLECTVEGTSNPNLYWYRQAAGRGLQLLFYSVGIGQISSEVPQNLSASRPQDRQFILSSKKLLLSDSGFYLCAWSPSYNQPQHFGDGTRLSIL.

The chain couples TRBV28 to TRBJ2-5; 10 bases match TRBD2. This CDR3 has 16 amino acids. Germline V gene lookup returns CDR1 MDHEN and CDR2 SYDVKM. After removal of 3 bases from V and 5 bases from J, the junction contained 9 bases not matched to a gene. CDR3: CASSFSGGPTSETQYF. The CDR3 coding sequence is TGTGCCAGCAGTTTTAGCGGGGGGCCCACTTCGGAGACCCAGTACTTC.

This chain links TRBV29-1 with TRBJ2-1; 7 bases align to TRBD2. V lost 7 bases to trimming and J lost 7 bases; unmatched junction nucleotides: 13. The CDR3 runs 14 residues. Germline-derived CDR1 and CDR2 are SQVTM and ANQGSEA. CDR3 in DNA: TGCAGCGCTTCACTAGCGATTGCGTTAAATGAGCAGTTCTTC. It is translated as CSASLAIALNEQFF.

This rearrangement joins TRBV6-6 to TRBJ2-1; 8 nucleotides match TRBD2. V trimming: 0 bases; J trimming: 6 bases; junction bases outside the gene matches: 7. The CDR3 covers 16 residues. CDR1 is MNHNY, CDR2 SVGAGI, per germline (reference sequence). The CDR3 sequence: CASSYSGTRKGNEQFF. Written as DNA, the CDR3 is TGTGCCAGCAGTTACTCCGGGACTAGGAAGGGCAATGAGCAGTTCTTC.

The J gene is TRBJ2-7, the V gene TRBV11-2, with TRBD1 matching 7 bases. The CDR3 contains 13 residues. Germline assignment: CDR1 SGHAT and CDR2 FQNNGV. V was pared by 3 bases and J by 4 bases, with 3 bases of the junction left unmatched. The CDR3 here is CASSFPGGYEQYF. Written as DNA, the CDR3 is TGTGCCAGCAGCTTTCCAGGGGGTTACGAGCAGTACTTC.

The chain couples TRBV2 to TRBJ2-3; TRBD2 agrees at 11 bases. The CDR3 extends over 13 amino acids. The germline CDR1 and CDR2 sequences are SNHLY and FYNNEI. After removal of 6 bases from V and 8 bases from J, the junction contained 4 bases not matched to a gene. The chain's CDR3 is CASSTSGGSTQYF. The CDR3 bases are TGTGCCAGCAGCACTAGCGGGGGTAGTACGCAGTATTTT.

The rearrangement uses TRBV24-1 and TRBJ2-5, with a weak D call TRBD2 (6 bases). Trimming removed 5 bases at V and 1 base at J, with 10 bases between. Germline V gene lookup returns CDR1 KGHDR and CDR2 SFDVKD. CDR3 length equals 14 residues. The CDR3 is CATSVLGSQETQYF. For the CDR3, the DNA is TGTGCCACCAGTGTCCTCGGGAGCCAAGAGACCCAGTACTTC.

The chain links TRBV18 to TRBJ2-2; D is perhaps TRBD2 (6 bases). V gave up 4 bases and J gave up 2 bases, with 11 bases separating them. Germline-derived CDR1 and CDR2 are KGHSH and LQKENI. The CDR3 is made up of 15 amino acids. The chain's CDR3 is CASSLAGRNTGELFF. Here the CDR3 DNA reads TGTGCCAGCTCACTCGCGGGGCGAAACACCGGGGAGCTGTTTTTT. Filled out from reference TRBV18 and TRBJ2-2, the complete variable domain reads NAGVMQNPRHLVRRRGQEARLRCSPMKGHSHVYWYRQLPEEGLKFMVYLQKENIIDESGMPKERFSAEFPKEGPSILRIQQVVRGDSAAYFCASSLAGRNTGELFFGEGSRLTVL.

This clone was recorded once. The V call is TRBV11-3, the J call TRBJ2-7; TRBD1 matches at 7 bases. The ends lost 5 bases at V and 8 bases at J; junction bases unmatched: 6. The CDR3 consists of 12 residues. Looked up from germline, CDR1 is SGHNT and CDR2 is YENEEA. The CDR3 sequence is CASSQRTGQQYF. In DNA form, the CDR3 reads TGTGCCAGCAGCCAGCGGACAGGTCAGCAGTACTTC.

The chain has TRBV7-9 and TRBJ2-2; 8 nucleotides align to TRBD1. J was trimmed by 2 bases and V by 11 bases; bases with no gene match: 7. CDR1 is SEHNR and CDR2 is FQNEAQ in the germline V gene (reference sequence). The CDR3 spans 14 residues. The CDR3 DNA reads TGTGCCGGCACGACAGGGGCTAACACCGGGGAGCTGTTTTTT. This sequence encodes CAGTTGANTGELFF.

The V and J genes are TRBV28 and TRBJ2-1; 12 positions agree with TRBD2. This CDR3 spans 18 amino acids. V gave up 1 base and J gave up 5 bases; unmatched junction bases: 9. Germline CDR1 MDHEN, CDR2 SYDVKM. The CDR3 sequence is CASSLSSGRASANNEQFF. DNA for the CDR3: TGTGCCAGCAGTTTATCTAGCGGGAGGGCCTCTGCAAACAATGAGCAGTTCTTC.

V is TRBV5-5 and J is TRBJ1-5, with 7 positions matching TRBD1. Trimming took 4 bases from V and 3 from J; bases not matched to a gene: 7. This CDR3 region has 15 residues. Germline V gene lookup returns CDR1 SGHKS and CDR2 YYEKEE (reference sequence). Here the CDR3 reads CASSSYGTVNQPQHF. The CDR3, as DNA: TGTGCCAGCAGCAGCTACGGGACAGTCAATCAGCCCCAGCATTTT. The full variable domain, with the rest looked up from reference TRBV5-5 and TRBJ1-5, is DAGVTQSPTHLIKTRGQQVTLRCSPISGHKSVSWYQQVLGQGPQFIFQYYEKEERGRGNFPDRFSARQFPNYSSELNVNALLLGDSALYLCASSSYGTVNQPQHFGDGTRLSIL.

This sequence joins TRBV4-2 and TRBJ1-1; D unclear. V lost 1 base and J 4 bases, leaving 16 bases between the germline ends. The CDR3 length is 16 residues. Germline values: CDR1 LGHNA, CDR2 YNFKEQ. The DNA for the CDR3 is TGTGCCAGCAGCCAAGCCCTCGACTCTCGGGGCACTGAAGCTTTCTTT. Translated: CASSQALDSRGTEAFF.